This T cell receptor (beta chain) stems from a study of blood T cell repertoires in COVID-19. Overall study: Material from acute and convalescent COVID-19 was sourced from the United States, Italy and Spain. T cells, B-cell-depleted T cells, or PBMCs provided the cDNA or gDNA that served as material.

Method: immunoSEQ multiplex PCR; TCRdb's copy keeps in-frame clones and lacks some. Among about 200,000 clones listed, 86% were seen once. The TCR originated in a woman between 50 and 59 years old with COVID-19, enrolled during active disease. Material for sequencing was peripheral blood.

CDR3 in DNA: TGTGCCAGCAGCCGCCTACTACGATTGAACACTGAAGCTTTCTTT. Translation: CASSRLLRLNTEAFF. The genes are TRBV7-2 and TRBJ1-1; D is ambiguous. Trimming left V 5 bases short and J 0 bases short, with 13 bases between. The CDR3 contains 15 residues. Germline lookup yields CDR1 SGHTA and CDR2 FQGNSA.